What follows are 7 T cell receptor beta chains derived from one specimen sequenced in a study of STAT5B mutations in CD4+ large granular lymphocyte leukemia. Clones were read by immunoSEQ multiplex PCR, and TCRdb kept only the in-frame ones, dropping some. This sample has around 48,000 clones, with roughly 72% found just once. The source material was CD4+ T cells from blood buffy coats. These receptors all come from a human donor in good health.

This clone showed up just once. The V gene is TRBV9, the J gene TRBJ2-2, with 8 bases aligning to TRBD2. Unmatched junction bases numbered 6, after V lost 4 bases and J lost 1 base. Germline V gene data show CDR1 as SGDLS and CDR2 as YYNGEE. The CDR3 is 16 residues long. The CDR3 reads CASSSRGGLNTGELFF. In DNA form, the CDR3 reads TGTGCCAGCAGCTCCCGGGGGGGCTTGAACACCGGGGAGCTGTTTTTT.

CDR3 DNA: TGCGCCAGCAGCTTGGTAGGTCAGGAAAATGAAAAACTGTTTTTT. Amino acids: CASSLVGQENEKLFF. The chain employs TRBV5-1 and TRBJ1-4, with D unresolved. The germline gives CDR1 SGHRS, CDR2 YFSETQ. The CDR3 totals 15 residues. V gave up 0 bases and J gave up 5 bases, with 11 bases separating them.

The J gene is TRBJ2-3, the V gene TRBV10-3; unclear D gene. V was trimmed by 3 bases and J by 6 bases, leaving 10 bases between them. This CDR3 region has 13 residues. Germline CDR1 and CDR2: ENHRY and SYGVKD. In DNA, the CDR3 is TGTGCCATCAGTGACGGGCCCTCCGATACGCAGTATTTT. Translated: CAISDGPSDTQYF.

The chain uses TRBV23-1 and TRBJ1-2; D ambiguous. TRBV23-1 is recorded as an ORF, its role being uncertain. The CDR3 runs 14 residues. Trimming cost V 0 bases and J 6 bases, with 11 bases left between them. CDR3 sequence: CASSQSPVLNGYTF. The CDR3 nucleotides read TGCGCCAGCAGTCAATCCCCCGTCCTTAATGGCTACACCTTC.

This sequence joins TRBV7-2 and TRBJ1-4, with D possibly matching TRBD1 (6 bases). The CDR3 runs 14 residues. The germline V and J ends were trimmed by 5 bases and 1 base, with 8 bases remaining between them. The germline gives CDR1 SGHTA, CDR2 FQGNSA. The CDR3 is CASSRGGTNEKLFF. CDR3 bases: TGTGCCAGCAGCAGGGGGGGAACTAATGAAAAACTGTTTTTT.

The CDR3 DNA sequence: TGTGCCAGCAGCCAAGGGGGACAGCTCTATGGCTACACCTTC. The encoded protein is CASSQGGQLYGYTF. The chain is built from TRBV14 and TRBJ1-2, with 7 bases aligning to TRBD1. Germline-derived CDR1 and CDR2 are SGHDN and FVKESK. The CDR3 loop spans 14 amino acids. The V and J ends lost 1 base and 4 bases, in that order; junction bases with no gene match: 3. Full variable domain (outside the CDR3, taken from reference TRBV14 and TRBJ1-2): EAGVTQFPSHSVIEKGQTVTLRCDPISGHDNLYWYRRVMGKEIKFLLHFVKESKQDESGMPNNRFLAERTGGTYSTLKVQPAELEDSGVYFCASSQGGQLYGYTFGSGTRLTVV.

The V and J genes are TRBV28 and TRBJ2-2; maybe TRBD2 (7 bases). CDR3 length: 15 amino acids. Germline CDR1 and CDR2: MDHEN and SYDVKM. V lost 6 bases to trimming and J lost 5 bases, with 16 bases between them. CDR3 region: CASRLGGGVTGELFF. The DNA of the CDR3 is TGTGCCAGCAGACTGGGGGGGGGCGTAACCGGGGAGCTGTTTTTT.